This T cell receptor (beta chain) emerged from a study of CD8 T cells in ankylosing spondylitis. TCR beta libraries were made by quantitative 5'-RACE with molecular barcodes. TCRdb recomputed calls from the 5' RACE reads with MiXCR, one row per CDR3 protein. The sample holds around 120,000 distinct CDR3 sequences; 7% to 10% are singletons and the top ten take 2.5% to 3.5%. This clonotype was detected a few times. The TCR originated in a male donor with ankylosing spondylitis or in good health (not recorded which). The sequenced sample was blood, either unsorted or a sorted T cell fraction (not recorded which).

CDR3 amino acids: CASTWGNQPQHF. CDR3 DNA sequence: TGTGCCAGCACATGGGGCAATCAGCCCCAGCATTTT. This chain uses TRBV7-9 with TRBJ1-5; D gene unclear. V was shortened by 7 bases and J by 2 bases, with 6 bases between the two germline ends. This CDR3 region has 12 residues. Germline-derived CDR1 and CDR2 are SEHNR and FQNEAQ (reference sequence).